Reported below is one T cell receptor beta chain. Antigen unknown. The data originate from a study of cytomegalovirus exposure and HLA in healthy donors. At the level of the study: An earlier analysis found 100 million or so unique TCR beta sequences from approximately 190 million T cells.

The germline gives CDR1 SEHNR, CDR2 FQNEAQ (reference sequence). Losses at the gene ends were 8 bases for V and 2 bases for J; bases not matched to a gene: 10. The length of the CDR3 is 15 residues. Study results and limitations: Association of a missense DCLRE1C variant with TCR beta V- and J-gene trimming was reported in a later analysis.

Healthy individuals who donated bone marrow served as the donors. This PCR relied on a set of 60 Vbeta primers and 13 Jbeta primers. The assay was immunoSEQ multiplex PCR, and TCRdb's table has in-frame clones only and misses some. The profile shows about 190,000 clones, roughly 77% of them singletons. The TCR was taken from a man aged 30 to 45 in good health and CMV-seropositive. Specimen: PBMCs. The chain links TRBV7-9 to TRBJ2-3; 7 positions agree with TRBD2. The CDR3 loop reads CASRRGLENTDTQYF. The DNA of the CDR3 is TGTGCCAGCCGCCGTGGACTAGAAAACACAGATACGCAGTATTTT.